Described below is a single TCR beta chain sequence and its context. Antigen unknown. This entry is derived from a study of T cell responses to AZD1222 COVID-19 vaccine. Whole-study results and caveats: Donors, mostly white British, included more females; clonal diversity was possibly underestimated.

V dropped 4 bases and J dropped 10; count of bases not matched to a gene: 9. Germline V CDR1 and CDR2: MNHEY, SVGAGI. The CDR3 contains 15 residues. Generated by immunoSEQ multiplex PCR, the TCRdb table keeps only in-frame clones and is missing some. Among around 120,000 clones, 75% to 90% were seen once, and the ten largest hold roughly 2.3%. This clonotype was sampled from an adult in good health. This chain uses TRBV6-5 with TRBJ2-1, with TRBD2 identical over 11 bases. This material consisted of peripheral blood, taken on day 0 of AZD1222 vaccination. This CDR3 is CASSLTGTSGGEQFF. As DNA, the CDR3 is TGTGCCAGCAGTTTGACCGGGACTAGCGGTGGGGAGCAGTTCTTC.